The present T cell receptor beta chain was sequenced within a study of shared clonotypes between healthy human individuals. Naive CD8 populations comprised CD45RO-negative cells positively selected for CCR7, excluding terminally differentiated effector memory CD45RA+ cells. Every donor was a Caucasian adult from Nashville, Tennessee. V shed 0 bases and J shed 4 bases, with 16 bases lying between them. Germline CDR1 and CDR2: SGDLS and YYNGEE. CDR3 length: 16 residues. Data came from immunoSEQ multiplex PCR; TCRdb stores just in-frame clones and leaves some out. The sample lists about 2.1 million clones; 93% were seen once.

Sequencing was performed on naive CD8+ T cells from PBMCs. This chain uses TRBV9 with TRBJ1-1; a weak D match, TRBD1 (6 bases). The TCR originated in a man aged 18 to 29 in good health. Some clones in this sample may be carry-over from other donors' samples. CDR3 bases: TGTGCCAGCAGCGTAGCTTCGGGGGGGGCTGTCACTGAAGCTTTCTTT. Residues: CASSVASGGAVTEAFF.